The rows below give T cell receptor beta chains drawn from one sample of a study of regulatory dendritic cells for organ transplantation. Generated by immunoSEQ multiplex PCR, the TCRdb table keeps only in-frame clones and is missing some. The table lists 30,000 to 40,000 clones, around nine tenths of them singletons. The sample comprised naive CD8+ T cells from blood. All receptors come from a human donor in good health. Both conserved end residues are part of each CDR3. D genes are given only for firm matches. Clone size is shown for a subset of rows, as once, few, many or a class of expanded clone.

d_call	j_call	v_call	clone_size	cdr3_aa	cdr3_nt
.	TRBJ2-5	TRBV4-2	.	CASSQESVQETQYF	TGTGCCAGCAGCCAAGAATCGGTTCAAGAGACCCAGTACTTC
TRBD1	TRBJ1-6	TRBV6-5	.	CASSGPGQGKSPLHF	TGTGCCAGCAGTGGCCCGGGACAGGGAAAGTCACCCCTCCACTTT
.	TRBJ2-3	TRBV9	.	CASSVETETDTQYF	TGTGCCAGCAGCGTAGAAACGGAGACAGATACGCAGTATTTT
.	TRBJ1-1	TRBV4-2	.	CASSQYMTAGGTEAFF	TGTGCCAGCAGCCAATACATGACAGCGGGTGGCACTGAAGCTTTCTTT
.	TRBJ2-1	TRBV4-1	once	CASSQVFFANEQFF	TGCGCCAGCAGCCAAGTGTTTTTCGCGAATGAGCAGTTCTTC
TRBD2	TRBJ2-2	TRBV7-8	.	CASSLAGGLTGELFF	TGTGCCAGCAGTTTAGCGGGGGGGCTCACCGGGGAGCTGTTTTTT
.	TRBJ2-7	TRBV2	.	CASNEAEQYF	TGTGCCAGCAATGAAGCCGAGCAGTACTTC
.	TRBJ1-1	TRBV7-9	.	CASSPRGSAEAFF	TGTGCCAGCAGCCCTCGGGGATCGGCTGAAGCTTTCTTT
TRBD1	TRBJ1-3	TRBV4-1	.	CASSYRGSSGNTIYF	TGCGCCAGCAGCTACAGGGGAAGTTCTGGAAACACCATATATTTT
TRBD1	TRBJ2-3	TRBV5-4	.	CASSLGFRAGGAGDSQYF	TGTGCCAGCAGCTTGGGGTTTAGGGCAGGGGGCGCGGGCGATTCTCAGTATTTT
TRBD2	TRBJ2-1	TRBV7-9	.	CASRPRTSEIYNEQFF	TGTGCCAGCAGACCGAGGACTAGCGAAATTTACAATGAGCAGTTCTTC
TRBD1	TRBJ1-2	TRBV29-1	.	CSVERPGQVYGYTF	TGCAGCGTTGAGCGGCCGGGACAGGTCTATGGCTACACCTTC
TRBD1	TRBJ2-7	TRBV7-6	.	CASSLESGTDDIYEQYF	TGTGCCAGCAGCTTAGAGTCGGGGACAGACGATATCTACGAGCAGTACTTC
.	TRBJ1-1	TRBV5-6	.	CASSLEGGNTEAFF	TGTGCCAGCAGCTTGGAAGGGGGGAACACTGAAGCTTTCTTT
.	TRBJ1-3	TRBV4-3	.	CASSQDLGQEFSGNTIYF	TGCGCCAGCAGCCAAGATCTTGGGCAGGAATTTTCTGGAAACACCATATATTTT
.	TRBJ1-1	TRBV5-1	few	CASSLVGDDEAFF	TGCGCCAGCAGCTTGGTAGGAGACGATGAAGCTTTCTTT